The 8 T cell receptor beta chains reported below all come from one sample, sequenced in a study of CD8 T cells in Susac syndrome. RNA amounts of roughly 0.45 to 1 ug underwent reverse transcription with random hexamers. TCRdb itself ran the immunoSEQ multiplex PCR reads through MiXCR, one entry per CDR3 protein. The sample contains over 350,000 distinct CDR3 sequences, about 85% of which appear only once. The sample comprised CD8+ T cells from PBMCs. Receptor source: a human donor with multiple sclerosis.

A word on this clonotype: One end of the junction is discordant with germline, which a read error may explain. The chain links TRBV7-8 to TRBJ1-3, with 8 bases matching TRBD1. Germline-derived CDR1 and CDR2 are SGHVS and FQNEAQ. The CDR3 sequence is 18 residues long. In DNA, the CDR3 is TGTGCCAACAGCTTAAACCACCGGGGGACAGGCTCTGGAAACACCATATATTTT. As protein: CANSLNHRGTGSGNTIYF.

This clonotype was seen only once. The J gene is TRBJ1-1, the V gene TRBV7-6; no definite D call. V gave up 1 base and J gave up 4 bases, with 13 bases separating them. This CDR3 comprises 15 residues. CDR1 and CDR2 from the germline V gene are SGHVS and FNYEAQ. In DNA, the CDR3 is TGTGCCAGCAGCTTAGAAAGGGAGTTGGGCACTGAAGCTTTCTTT. This codes for CASSLERELGTEAFF.

This chain uses TRBV3-1 with TRBJ2-5; D is ambiguous. The germline V gene has CDR1 LGHDT and CDR2 YNNKEL (reference sequence). This CDR3 contains 11 residues. V gave up 2 bases and J gave up 5 bases, with 3 bases separating them. CDR3: CASSQSETQYF. In DNA form, the CDR3 reads TGTGCCAGCAGCCAAAGCGAGACCCAGTACTTC.

J is TRBJ2-1 and V is TRBV24-1; TRBD2 matches 8 bases. The germline V gene encodes CDR1 KGHDR and CDR2 SFDVKD. J gave up 5 bases and V 3 bases, and 5 bases lay outside the gene matches. This CDR3 comprises 15 residues. CDR3 protein: CATSDPGTRDNEQFF. The CDR3 bases are TGTGCCACCAGTGATCCCGGGACTAGAGACAATGAGCAGTTCTTC.

Concerning this clonotype: The junction departs from germline at one end; a sequencing error may be responsible. The chain has TRBV12-3 or TRBV12-4 and TRBJ1-5; D gene ambiguous. The CDR3 has 15 amino acids. For the CDR3, the DNA is TGTGCCAGCAATTTAGTGACACTCAGCAATCAGCCCCAGCATTTT. This gives the protein CASNLVTLSNQPQHF.

The genes are TRBV12-3 or TRBV12-4 and TRBJ2-1; D is uncertain. There are 12 residues in the CDR3. Trimming removed 4 bases at V and 5 bases at J, with 6 bases between. The chain's CDR3 is CASSSMDNEQFF. The DNA for the CDR3 is TGTGCCAGCAGTTCGATGGACAATGAGCAGTTCTTC.

The rearrangement links TRBV2 to TRBJ2-7; no reliable D call. This CDR3 has 13 residues. V dropped 4 bases and J dropped 0 bases, with 7 bases sitting between them. The germline V gene encodes CDR1 SNHLY and CDR2 FYNNEI. CDR3 amino acids: CASSGYSSYEQYF. CDR3 bases: TGTGCCAGCAGTGGGTACAGCTCCTACGAGCAGTACTTC.

The V call is TRBV6-1, the J call TRBJ1-2; D is unclear. The CDR3 has 14 amino acids. In germline, CDR1 is MNHNS, CDR2 SASEGT. V was cut by 2 bases and J by 2 bases, with 9 bases left in between. This chain's CDR3 is CASSEFAVNYGYTF. The CDR3 region has the DNA TGTGCCAGCAGTGAATTTGCGGTAAACTATGGCTACACCTTC.